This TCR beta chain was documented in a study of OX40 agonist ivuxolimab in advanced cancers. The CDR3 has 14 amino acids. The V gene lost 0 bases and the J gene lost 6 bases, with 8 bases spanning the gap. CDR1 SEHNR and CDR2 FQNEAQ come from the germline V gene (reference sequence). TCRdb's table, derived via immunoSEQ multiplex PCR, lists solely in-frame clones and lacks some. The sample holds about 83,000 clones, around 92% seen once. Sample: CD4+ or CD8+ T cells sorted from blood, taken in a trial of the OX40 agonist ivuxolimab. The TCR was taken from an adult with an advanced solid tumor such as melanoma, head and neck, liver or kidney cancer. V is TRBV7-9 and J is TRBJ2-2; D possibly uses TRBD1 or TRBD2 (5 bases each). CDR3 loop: CASSLAGTPGELFF. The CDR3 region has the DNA TGTGCCAGCAGCTTAGCAGGGACGCCCGGGGAGCTGTTTTTT.